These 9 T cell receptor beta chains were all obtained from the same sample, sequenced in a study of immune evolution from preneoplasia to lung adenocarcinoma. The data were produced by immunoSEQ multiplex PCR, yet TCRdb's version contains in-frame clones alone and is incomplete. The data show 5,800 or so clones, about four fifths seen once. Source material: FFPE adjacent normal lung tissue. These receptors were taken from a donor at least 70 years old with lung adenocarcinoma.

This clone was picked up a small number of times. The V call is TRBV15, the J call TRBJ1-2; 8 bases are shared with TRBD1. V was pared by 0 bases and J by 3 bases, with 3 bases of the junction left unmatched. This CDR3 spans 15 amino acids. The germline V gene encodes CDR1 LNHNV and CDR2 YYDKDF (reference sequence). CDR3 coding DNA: TGTGCCACCAGCAGAGAGACAGGGGAGTACTATGGCTACACCTTC. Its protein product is CATSRETGEYYGYTF.

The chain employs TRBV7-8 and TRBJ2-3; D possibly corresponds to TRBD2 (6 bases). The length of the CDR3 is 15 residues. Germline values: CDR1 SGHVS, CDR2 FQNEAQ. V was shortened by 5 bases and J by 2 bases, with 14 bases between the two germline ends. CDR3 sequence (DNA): TGTGCCAGCAGCCGCCTGACGGGGGACACAGATACGCAGTATTTT. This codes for CASSRLTGDTDTQYF.

CDR3 sequence (DNA): TGTGCCAGCAGTTTATCTGGGCCAGGGGGTAGCACTGAAGCTTTCTTT. It yields the protein CASSLSGPGGSTEAFF. This sequence joins TRBV28 and TRBJ1-1, with 7 bases fitting TRBD1. CDR1 is MDHEN, CDR2 SYDVKM, per germline. The CDR3 length is 16 residues. After removal of 1 base from V and 4 bases from J, the junction contained 9 bases not matched to a gene.

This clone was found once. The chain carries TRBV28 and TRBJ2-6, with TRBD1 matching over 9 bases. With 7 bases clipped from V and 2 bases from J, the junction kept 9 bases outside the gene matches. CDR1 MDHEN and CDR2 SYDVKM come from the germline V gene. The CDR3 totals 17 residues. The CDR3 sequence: CASTPDRGVPGANVLTF. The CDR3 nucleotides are TGTGCCAGCACCCCGGACAGGGGAGTACCTGGGGCCAACGTCCTGACTTTC.

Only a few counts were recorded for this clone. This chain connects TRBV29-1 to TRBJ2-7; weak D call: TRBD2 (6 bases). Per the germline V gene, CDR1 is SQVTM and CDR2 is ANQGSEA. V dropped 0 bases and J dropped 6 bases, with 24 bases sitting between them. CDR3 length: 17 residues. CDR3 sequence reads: CSVEDPRTQFRGSEQYF. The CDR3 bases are TGCAGCGTTGAAGACCCCAGGACCCAGTTTCGGGGGAGCGAGCAGTACTTC.

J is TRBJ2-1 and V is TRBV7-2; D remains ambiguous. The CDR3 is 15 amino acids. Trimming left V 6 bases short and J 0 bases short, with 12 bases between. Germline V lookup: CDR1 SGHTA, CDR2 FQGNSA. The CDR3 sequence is CASRAVGISYNEQFF. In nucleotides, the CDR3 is TGTGCCAGCAGAGCTGTGGGGATCTCCTACAATGAGCAGTTCTTC. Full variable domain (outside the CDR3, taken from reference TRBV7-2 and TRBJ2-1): GAGVSQSPSNKVTEKGKDVELRCDPISGHTALYWYRQSLGQGLEFLIYFQGNSAPDKSGLPSDRFSAERTGGSVSTLTIQRTQQEDSAVYLCASRAVGISYNEQFFGPGTRLTVL.

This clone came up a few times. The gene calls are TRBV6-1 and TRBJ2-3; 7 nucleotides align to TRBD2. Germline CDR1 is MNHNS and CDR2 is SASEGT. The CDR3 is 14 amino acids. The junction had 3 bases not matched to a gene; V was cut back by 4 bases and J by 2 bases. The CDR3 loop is CASSGGLDTDTQYF. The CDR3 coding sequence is TGTGCCAGCAGTGGCGGACTAGACACAGATACGCAGTATTTT.

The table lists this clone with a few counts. In DNA, the CDR3 is TGCGCCAGCACTTCCGGGAACACTGAAGCTTTCTTT. Translated: CASTSGNTEAFF. V gene TRBV10-2 combines with J gene TRBJ1-1; D is unresolved. This CDR3 is built from 12 residues. V lost 7 bases, J lost 1 base, and 7 bases lay in between. Germline V gives CDR1 WSHSY, CDR2 SAAADI.

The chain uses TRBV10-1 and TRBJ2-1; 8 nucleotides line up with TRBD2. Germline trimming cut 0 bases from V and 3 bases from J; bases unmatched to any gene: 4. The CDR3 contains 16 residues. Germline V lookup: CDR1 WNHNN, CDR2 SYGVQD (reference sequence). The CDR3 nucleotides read TGCGCCAGCAGTGAGTCCAGCGGGAGTTTCTACAATGAGCAGTTCTTC. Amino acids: CASSESSGSFYNEQFF.